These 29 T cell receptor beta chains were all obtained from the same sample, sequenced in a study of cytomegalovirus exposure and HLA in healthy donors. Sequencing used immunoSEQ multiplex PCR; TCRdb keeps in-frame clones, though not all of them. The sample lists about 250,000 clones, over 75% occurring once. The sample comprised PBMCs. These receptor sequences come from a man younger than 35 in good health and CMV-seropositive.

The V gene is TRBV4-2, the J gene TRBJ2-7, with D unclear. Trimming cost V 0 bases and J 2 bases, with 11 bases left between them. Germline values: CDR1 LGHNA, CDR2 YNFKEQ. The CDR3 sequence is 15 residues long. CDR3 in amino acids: CASSQDKLITYEQYF. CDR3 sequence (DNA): TGTGCCAGCAGCCAAGATAAACTTATAACCTACGAGCAGTACTTC.

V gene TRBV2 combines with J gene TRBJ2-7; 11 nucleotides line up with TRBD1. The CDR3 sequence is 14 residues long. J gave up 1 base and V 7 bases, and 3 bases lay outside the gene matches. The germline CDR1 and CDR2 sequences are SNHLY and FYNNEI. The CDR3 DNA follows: TGTGCCAGCAAGGGACAGGGGGGTTCCTACGAGCAGTACTTC. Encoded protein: CASKGQGGSYEQYF.

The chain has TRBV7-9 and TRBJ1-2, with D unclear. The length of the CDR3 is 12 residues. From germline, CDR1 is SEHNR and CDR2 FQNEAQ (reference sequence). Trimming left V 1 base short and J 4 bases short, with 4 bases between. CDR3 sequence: CASSLDGYGYTF. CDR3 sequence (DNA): TGTGCCAGCAGCTTAGATGGCTATGGCTACACCTTC.

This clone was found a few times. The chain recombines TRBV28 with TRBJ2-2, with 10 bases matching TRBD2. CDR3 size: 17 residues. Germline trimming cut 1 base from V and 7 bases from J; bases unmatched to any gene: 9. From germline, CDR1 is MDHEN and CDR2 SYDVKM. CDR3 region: CASSLLSGTSVYGELFF. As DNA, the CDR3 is TGTGCCAGCAGTTTATTAAGTGGGACTAGCGTTTACGGGGAGCTGTTTTTT.

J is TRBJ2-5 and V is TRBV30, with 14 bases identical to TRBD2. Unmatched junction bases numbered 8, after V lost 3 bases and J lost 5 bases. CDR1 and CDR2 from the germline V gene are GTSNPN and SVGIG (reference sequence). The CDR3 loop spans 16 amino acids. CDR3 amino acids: CAWSRGLAGVGETQYF. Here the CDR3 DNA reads TGTGCCTGGAGCCGGGGACTAGCGGGAGTCGGGGAGACCCAGTACTTC. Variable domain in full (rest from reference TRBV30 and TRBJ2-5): SQTIHQWPATLVQPVGSPLSLECTVEGTSNPNLYWYRQAAGRGLQLLFYSVGIGQISSEVPQNLSASRPQDRQFILSSKKLLLSDSGFYLCAWSRGLAGVGETQYFGPGTRLLVL.

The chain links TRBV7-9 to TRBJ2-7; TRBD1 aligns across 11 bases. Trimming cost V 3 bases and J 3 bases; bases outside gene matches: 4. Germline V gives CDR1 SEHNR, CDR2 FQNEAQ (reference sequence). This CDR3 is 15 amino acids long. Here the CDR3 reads CASSFGTGGGYEQYF. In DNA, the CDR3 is TGTGCCAGCAGCTTTGGGACAGGGGGAGGCTACGAGCAGTACTTC.

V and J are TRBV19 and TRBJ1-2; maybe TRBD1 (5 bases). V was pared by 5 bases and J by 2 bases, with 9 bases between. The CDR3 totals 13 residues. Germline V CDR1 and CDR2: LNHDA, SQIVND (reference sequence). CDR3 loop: CASSVGRNYGYTF. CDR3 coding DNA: TGTGCCAGTAGTGTGGGACGGAACTATGGCTACACCTTC.

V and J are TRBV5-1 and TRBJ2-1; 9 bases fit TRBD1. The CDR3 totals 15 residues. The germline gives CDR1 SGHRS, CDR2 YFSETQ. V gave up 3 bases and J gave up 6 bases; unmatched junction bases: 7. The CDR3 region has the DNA TGCGCCAGCAGCTCCGGGACAGGGTTCTTCAATGAGCAGTTCTTC. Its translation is CASSSGTGFFNEQFF.

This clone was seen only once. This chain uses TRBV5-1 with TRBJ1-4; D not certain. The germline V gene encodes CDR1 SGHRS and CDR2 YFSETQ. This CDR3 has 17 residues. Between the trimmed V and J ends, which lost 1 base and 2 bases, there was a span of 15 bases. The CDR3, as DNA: TGCGCCAGCAGCTTGCCAGAGTCTGGAGGGACTAATGAAAAACTGTTTTTT. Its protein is CASSLPESGGTNEKLFF.

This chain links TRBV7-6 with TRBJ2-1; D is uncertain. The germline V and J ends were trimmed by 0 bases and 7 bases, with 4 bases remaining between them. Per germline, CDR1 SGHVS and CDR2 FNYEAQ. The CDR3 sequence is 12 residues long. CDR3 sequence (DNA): TGTGCCAGCAGCTTAGCAAGGAATGAGCAGTTCTTC. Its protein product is CASSLARNEQFF.

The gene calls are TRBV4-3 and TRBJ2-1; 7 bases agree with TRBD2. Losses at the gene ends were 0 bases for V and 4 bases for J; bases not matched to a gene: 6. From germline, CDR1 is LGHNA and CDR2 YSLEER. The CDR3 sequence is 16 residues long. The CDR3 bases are TGCGCCAGCAGCCAAGATCAGGCTAGCGGTTACAATGAGCAGTTCTTC. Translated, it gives CASSQDQASGYNEQFF.

The CDR3 sequence: CSVEAGYTF. The CDR3 region has the DNA TGCAGCGTTGAAGCGGGCTACACCTTC. The rearrangement uses TRBV29-1 and TRBJ1-2, with D hard to call. Germline assignment: CDR1 SQVTM and CDR2 ANQGSEA. Trimming cost V 1 base and J 8 bases, with 2 bases left between them. CDR3 size: 9 residues.

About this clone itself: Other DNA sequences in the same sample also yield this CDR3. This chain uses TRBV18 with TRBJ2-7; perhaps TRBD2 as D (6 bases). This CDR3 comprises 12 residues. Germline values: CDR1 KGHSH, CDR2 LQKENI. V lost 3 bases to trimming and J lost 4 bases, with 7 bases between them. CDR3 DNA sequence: TGTGCCAGCTCACCTGCGGGATACGAGCAGTACTTC. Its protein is CASSPAGYEQYF.

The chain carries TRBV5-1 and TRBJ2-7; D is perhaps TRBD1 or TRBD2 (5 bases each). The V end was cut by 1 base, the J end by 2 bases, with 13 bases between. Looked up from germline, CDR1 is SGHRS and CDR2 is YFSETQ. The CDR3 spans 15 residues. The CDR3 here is CASSLWSGSTYEQYF. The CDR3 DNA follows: TGCGCCAGCAGCTTGTGGTCAGGGAGCACCTACGAGCAGTACTTC.

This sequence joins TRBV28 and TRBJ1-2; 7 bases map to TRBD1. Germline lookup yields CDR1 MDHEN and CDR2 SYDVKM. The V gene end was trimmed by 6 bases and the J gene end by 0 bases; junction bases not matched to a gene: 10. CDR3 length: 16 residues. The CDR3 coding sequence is TGTGCCAGCAGCACCCCTGGGACAGAACCTAACTATGGCTACACCTTC. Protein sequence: CASSTPGTEPNYGYTF.

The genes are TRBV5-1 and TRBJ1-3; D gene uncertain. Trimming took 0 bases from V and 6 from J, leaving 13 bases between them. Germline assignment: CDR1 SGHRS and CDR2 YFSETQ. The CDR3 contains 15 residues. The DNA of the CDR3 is TGCGCCAGCAGCTTGGAGGTCCCAAAAATAAACACCATATATTTT. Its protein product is CASSLEVPKINTIYF.

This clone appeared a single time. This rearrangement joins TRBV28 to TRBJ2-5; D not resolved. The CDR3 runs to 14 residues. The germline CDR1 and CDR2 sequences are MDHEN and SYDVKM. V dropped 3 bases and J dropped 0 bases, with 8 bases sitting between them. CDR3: CASSFGQNQETQYF. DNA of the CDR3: TGTGCCAGCAGTTTTGGTCAGAACCAAGAGACCCAGTACTTC.

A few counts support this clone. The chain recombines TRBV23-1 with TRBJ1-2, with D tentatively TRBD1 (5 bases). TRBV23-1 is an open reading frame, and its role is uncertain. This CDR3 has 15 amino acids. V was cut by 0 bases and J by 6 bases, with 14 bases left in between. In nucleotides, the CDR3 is TGCGCCAGCAGTCAATCAGTAGGGGTTTGTCATGGCTACACCTTC. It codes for CASSQSVGVCHGYTF.

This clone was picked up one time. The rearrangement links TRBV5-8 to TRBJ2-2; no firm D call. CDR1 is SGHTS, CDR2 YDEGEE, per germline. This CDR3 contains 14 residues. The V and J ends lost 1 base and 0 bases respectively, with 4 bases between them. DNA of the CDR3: TGTGCCAGCAGCTTGAGGTCGAACACCGGGGAGCTGTTTTTT. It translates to CASSLRSNTGELFF. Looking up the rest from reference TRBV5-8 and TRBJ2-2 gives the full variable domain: EAGVTQSPTHLIKTRGQQATLRCSPISGHTSVYWYQQALGLGLQFLLWYDEGEERNRGNFPPRFSGRQFPNYSSELNVNALELEDSALYLCASSLRSNTGELFFGEGSRLTVL.

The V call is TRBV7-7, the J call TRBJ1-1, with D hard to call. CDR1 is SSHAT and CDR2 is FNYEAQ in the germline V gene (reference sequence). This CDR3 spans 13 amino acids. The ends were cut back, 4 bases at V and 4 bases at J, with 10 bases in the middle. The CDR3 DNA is TGTGCCAGCAGCTCACTCGACGGCACTGAAGCTTTCTTT. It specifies CASSSLDGTEAFF.

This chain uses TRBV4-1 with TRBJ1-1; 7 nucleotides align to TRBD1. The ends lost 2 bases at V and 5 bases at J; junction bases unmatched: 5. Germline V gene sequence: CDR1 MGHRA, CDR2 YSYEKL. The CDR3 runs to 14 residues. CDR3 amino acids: CASSQKGAGTEAFF. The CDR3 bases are TGCGCCAGCAGCCAAAAGGGGGCTGGGACTGAAGCTTTCTTT.

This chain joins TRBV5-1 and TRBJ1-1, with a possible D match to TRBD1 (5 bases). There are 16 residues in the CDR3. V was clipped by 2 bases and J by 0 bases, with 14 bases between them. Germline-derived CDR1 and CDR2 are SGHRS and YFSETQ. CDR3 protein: CASSFISGYMNTEAFF. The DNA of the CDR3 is TGCGCCAGCAGCTTTATATCAGGGTACATGAACACTGAAGCTTTCTTT. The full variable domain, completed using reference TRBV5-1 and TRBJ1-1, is KAGVTQTPRYLIKTRGQQVTLSCSPISGHRSVSWYQQTPGQGLQFLFEYFSETQRNKGNFPGRFSGRQFSNSRSEMNVSTLELGDSALYLCASSFISGYMNTEAFFGQGTRLTVV.

In DNA form, the CDR3 reads TGTGCCAGCAGCCGGGACATTGGGGAGCAGTACTTC. Residues: CASSRDIGEQYF. V is TRBV7-2 and J is TRBJ2-7; tentative D call: TRBD1 (6 bases). The CDR3 totals 12 residues. CDR1 is SGHTA and CDR2 is FQGNSA in the germline V gene. V was clipped by 5 bases and J by 7 bases, with 12 bases between them.

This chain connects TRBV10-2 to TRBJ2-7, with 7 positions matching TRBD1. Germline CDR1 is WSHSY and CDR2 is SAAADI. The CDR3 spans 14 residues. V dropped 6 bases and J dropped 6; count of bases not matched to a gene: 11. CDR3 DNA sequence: TGCGCCAGCAGCCAAGGACAGGTTCTCTCCGAGCAGTACTTC. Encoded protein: CASSQGQVLSEQYF.

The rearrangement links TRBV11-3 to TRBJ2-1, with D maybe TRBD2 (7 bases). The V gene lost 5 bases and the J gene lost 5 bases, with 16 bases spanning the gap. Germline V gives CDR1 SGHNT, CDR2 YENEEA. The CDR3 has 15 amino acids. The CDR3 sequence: CASSLPRGADNEQFF. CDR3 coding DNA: TGTGCCAGCAGCCTCCCCCGGGGGGCAGACAATGAGCAGTTCTTC. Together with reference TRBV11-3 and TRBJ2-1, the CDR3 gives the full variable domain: EAGVVQSPRYKIIEKKQPVAFWCNPISGHNTLYWYLQNLGQGPELLIRYENEEAVDDSQLPKDRFSAERLKGVDSTLKIQPAELGDSAVYLCASSLPRGADNEQFFGPGTRLTVL.

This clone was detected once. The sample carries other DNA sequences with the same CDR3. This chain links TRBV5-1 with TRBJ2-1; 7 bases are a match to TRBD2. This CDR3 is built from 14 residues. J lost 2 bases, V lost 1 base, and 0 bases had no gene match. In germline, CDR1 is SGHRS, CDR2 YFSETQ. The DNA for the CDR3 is TGCGCCAGCAGCTTGAGCGGGGCCTACAATGAGCAGTTCTTC. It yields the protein CASSLSGAYNEQFF.

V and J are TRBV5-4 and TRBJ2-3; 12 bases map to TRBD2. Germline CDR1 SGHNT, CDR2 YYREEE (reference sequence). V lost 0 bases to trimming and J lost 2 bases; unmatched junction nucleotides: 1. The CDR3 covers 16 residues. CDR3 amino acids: CASSLGTSGNTDTQYF. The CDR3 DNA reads TGTGCCAGCAGCTTGGGGACTAGCGGGAACACAGATACGCAGTATTTT.

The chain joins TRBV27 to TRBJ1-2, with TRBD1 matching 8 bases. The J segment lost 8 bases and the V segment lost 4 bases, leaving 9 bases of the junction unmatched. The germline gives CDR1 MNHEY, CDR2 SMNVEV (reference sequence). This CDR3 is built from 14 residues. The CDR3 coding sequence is TGTGCCAGCAGTTCCCCAGGACAGGGTATGGGCTACACCTTC. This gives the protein CASSSPGQGMGYTF.

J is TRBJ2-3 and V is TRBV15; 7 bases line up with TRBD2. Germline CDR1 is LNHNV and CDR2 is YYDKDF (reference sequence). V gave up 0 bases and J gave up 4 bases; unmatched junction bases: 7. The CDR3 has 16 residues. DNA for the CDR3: TGTGCCACCAGCAGAGACAGGGCGGGAGCAGCAGATACGCAGTATTTT. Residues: CATSRDRAGAADTQYF.